The rows below give T cell receptor beta chains drawn from one sample of a study of CD8 T cells in Susac syndrome. TCRdb reanalysed the immunoSEQ multiplex PCR reads using MiXCR and keeps one entry per CDR3 protein. The sample records about 300,000 distinct CDR3 sequences, 89% being singletons. The sample comprised CD8+ T cells from PBMCs. The receptor set was obtained from a human donor with multiple sclerosis. Both conserved end residues are part of each CDR3. A D gene is named only where the DNA matches it firmly. Size values are once, few and many counts, or a class for expanded clones, and some rows have none.

V	D	J	size	DNA	CDR3
TRBV9	TRBD2	TRBJ2-3	NA	TGTGCCAGCAGCGTAGAGGCTAGCGGGGGCACAGATACGCAGTATTTT	CASSVEASGGTDTQYF
TRBV4-3	TRBD2	TRBJ2-3	NA	TGCGCCAGCAGCCAAGATATCACGCGGGGGGCCAGCACAGATACGCAGTATTTT	CASSQDITRGASTDTQYF
TRBV29-1	NA	TRBJ2-2	NA	TGCAGCGTTGAACCTTTGCAGAACACCGGGGAGCTGTTTTTT	CSVEPLQNTGELFF
TRBV28	TRBD2	TRBJ2-7	NA	TGTGCCACCGATACAAGGGGGACTAGCGGGAGGCAGGCCTACGAGCAGTACTTC	CATDTRGTSGRQAYEQYF
TRBV24-1	TRBD1	TRBJ2-2	once	TGTGCCACCAGTGATCGGGACAGGGAGTACATCGGGGAGCTGTTTTTT	CATSDRDREYIGELFF
TRBV13	TRBD2	TRBJ2-1	once	TGTGCCAGCAGCCGATCGACTAGCGGGAGCACAAATGAGCAGTTCTTC	CASSRSTSGSTNEQFF
TRBV9	TRBD2	TRBJ2-2	NA	TGTGCCAGCAGCGCGGGATGGACTAGCGGGGGGGCTCCCACCGGGGAGCTGTTTTTT	CASSAGWTSGGAPTGELFF
TRBV28	TRBD1	TRBJ1-2	NA	TGTGCCAGCAAAGACAGGGTGGAGTGGGGCTACACCTTC	CASKDRVEWGYTF
TRBV2	TRBD2	TRBJ2-1	NA	TGTGCCAGCAGTGGGTCTGCGCGGGGGGGATCCTACAATGAGCAGTTCTTC	CASSGSARGGSYNEQFF
TRBV25-1	NA	TRBJ1-2	NA	TGTGCCAGCAGTGAATATGGAGCTCTTTTCTATGGCTACACCTTC	CASSEYGALFYGYTF
TRBV6-1	NA	TRBJ1-5	NA	TGTGCCAGCAGCAACAGTGAAAATCAGCCCCAGCATTTT	CASSNSENQPQHF
TRBV29-1	NA	TRBJ2-7	NA	TGCAGCGTTGAAGATCCATTGGGACCTAGAGGCGAGCAGTACTTC	CSVEDPLGPRGEQYF
TRBV30	TRBD2	TRBJ2-2	NA	TGTGCCTGGAATATAGCGGGTGGCGCCGGGGAGCTGTTTTTT	CAWNIAGGAGELFF
TRBV20-1	NA	TRBJ2-2	NA	TGCAGTGCTAGCCAGGAAACCGGGCACTGGGGCACCGGGGAGCTGTTTTTT	CSASQETGHWGTGELFF
TRBV12-3/TRBV12-4	TRBD2	TRBJ2-3	NA	TGTGCCAGCAGTGTCACCGGGACTAGCGGGGAAGATACGCAGTATTTT	CASSVTGTSGEDTQYF
TRBV4-2	NA	TRBJ1-2	NA	TGTGCCAGCAGCCCGAGGACGGACACTTCTTGGGGGACCTTC	CASSPRTDTSWGTF
TRBV27	NA	TRBJ1-5	once	TGTGCCAGCAGTCATCCGGGGGTCAATCAGCCCCAGCATTTT	CASSHPGVNQPQHF